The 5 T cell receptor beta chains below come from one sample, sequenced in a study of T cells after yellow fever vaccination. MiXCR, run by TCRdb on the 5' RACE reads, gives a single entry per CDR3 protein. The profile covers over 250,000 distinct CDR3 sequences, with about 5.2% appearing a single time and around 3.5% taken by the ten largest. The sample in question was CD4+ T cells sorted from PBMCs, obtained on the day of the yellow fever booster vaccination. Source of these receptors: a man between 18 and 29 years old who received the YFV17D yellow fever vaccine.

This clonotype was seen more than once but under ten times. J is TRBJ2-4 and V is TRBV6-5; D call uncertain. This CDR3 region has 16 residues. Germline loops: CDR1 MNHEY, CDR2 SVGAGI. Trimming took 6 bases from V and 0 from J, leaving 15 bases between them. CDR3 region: CASRTSLGLAKNIQYF. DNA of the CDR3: TGTGCCAGCAGAACGAGTCTAGGGTTAGCCAAAAACATTCAGTACTTC.

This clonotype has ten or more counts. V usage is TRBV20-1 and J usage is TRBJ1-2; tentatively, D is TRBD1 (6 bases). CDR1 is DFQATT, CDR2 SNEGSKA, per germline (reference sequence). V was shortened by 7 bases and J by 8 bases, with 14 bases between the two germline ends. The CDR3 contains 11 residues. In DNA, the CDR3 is TGCAGTGTAACAGGGCTGTCGGGCTACACCTTC. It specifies CSVTGLSGYTF.

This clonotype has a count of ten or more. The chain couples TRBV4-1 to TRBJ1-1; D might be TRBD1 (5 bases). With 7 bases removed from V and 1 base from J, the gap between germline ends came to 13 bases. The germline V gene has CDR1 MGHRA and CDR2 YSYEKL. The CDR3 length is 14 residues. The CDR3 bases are TGCGCCAGCAACCCGGGGGAGAGGAACACTGAAGCTTTCTTT. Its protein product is CASNPGERNTEAFF.

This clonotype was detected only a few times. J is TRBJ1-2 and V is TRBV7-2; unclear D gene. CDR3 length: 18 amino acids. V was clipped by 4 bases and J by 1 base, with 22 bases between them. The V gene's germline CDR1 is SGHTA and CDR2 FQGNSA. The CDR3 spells CASSSIGRGVKLNYGYTF. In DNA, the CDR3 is TGTGCCAGCAGCTCAATAGGACGCGGAGTTAAACTTAACTATGGCTACACCTTC. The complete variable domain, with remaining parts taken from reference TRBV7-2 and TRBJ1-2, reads GAGVSQSPSNKVTEKGKDVELRCDPISGHTALYWYRQSLGQGLEFLIYFQGNSAPDKSGLPSDRFSAERTGGSVSTLTIQRTQQEDSAVYLCASSSIGRGVKLNYGYTFGSGTRLTVV.

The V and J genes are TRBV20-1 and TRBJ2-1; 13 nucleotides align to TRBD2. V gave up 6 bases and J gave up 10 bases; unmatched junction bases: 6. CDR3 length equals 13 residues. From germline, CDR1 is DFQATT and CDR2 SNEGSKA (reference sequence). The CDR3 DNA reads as TGCAGTGCCCGGACTAGCGGGAGCGGGGAGCAGTTCTTC. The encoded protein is CSARTSGSGEQFF.